This T cell receptor (beta chain) was sequenced for a study of identical twins. Study-wide results and caveats: Cord blood beta clonotypes that were abundant carried fewer insertions, and memory repertoires showed no such trend.

For this clonotype: As yet, its antigen is unknown.

From the 5' RACE reads, TCRdb called clonotypes with MiXCR, one entry per CDR3 protein. The sample has 500,000 to 600,000 distinct CDR3 sequences; around 20% are singletons. These data were also filed under a second study, of T cells expressing NK-cell markers. As reported in that work: CD3+CD56+NKG2C+, CD3+CD56+NKG2C- and CD3+CD56-NKG2C+ T cells, once sorted, supplied the TCR beta repertoires. Five or six donors showed dominant NKG2C+ clonotypes comprising roughly 1.0-7.0% of their CD8+ T cells.

The receptor's source is a young woman in good health. Input material: CD4+ T cells sorted from blood.

The CDR3 DNA sequence: TGTGCCAGCAGCTCCAGACTAGCGGGAGGGCCAAGGACAGATACGCAGTATTTT. Its protein is CASSSRLAGGPRTDTQYF. The rearrangement joins TRBV3-1 to TRBJ2-3; 14 bases line up with TRBD2. This CDR3 region has 18 residues. Germline V gene sequence: CDR1 LGHDT, CDR2 YNNKEL (reference sequence). After removal of 5 bases from V and 3 bases from J, the junction contained 10 bases not matched to a gene.